Presented here are 24 T cell receptor beta chains from one specimen sequenced in a study of human thymus T cells. The assay was immunoSEQ multiplex PCR, and TCRdb's table has in-frame clones only and misses some. The sample holds tens of thousands of clones, approximately 95% seen once. Sequencing used blood. Source of these receptors: a boy in the first two years of life with a congenital heart defect but otherwise immunologically healthy.

The rearrangement joins TRBV11-2 to TRBJ2-7; a possible D gene is TRBD2 (6 bases). There are 14 residues in the CDR3. V was pared by 2 bases and J by 4 bases, with 12 bases between. Germline assignment: CDR1 SGHAT and CDR2 FQNNGV. The CDR3 reads CASSLRRERYEQYF. The DNA of the CDR3 is TGTGCCAGCAGCTTAAGACGGGAGCGGTACGAGCAGTACTTC.

The J gene is TRBJ2-3, the V gene TRBV27; D might be TRBD1 (5 bases). This CDR3 region has 14 residues. V lost 6 bases and J 9 bases, leaving 19 bases between the germline ends. Germline loops: CDR1 MNHEY, CDR2 SMNVEV (reference sequence). The CDR3 protein is CASSRNQGIGTQYF. Here the CDR3 DNA reads TGTGCCAGCAGCAGGAACCAGGGTATTGGGACGCAGTATTTT.

The gene calls are TRBV4-2 and TRBJ2-3; D gene uncertain. The CDR3 runs 12 residues. V lost 3 bases, J lost 2 bases, and 3 bases lay in between. Germline V gene lookup returns CDR1 LGHNA and CDR2 YNFKEQ. CDR3 amino acids: CASSQDTDTQYF. In DNA form, the CDR3 reads TGTGCCAGCAGCCAGGACACAGATACGCAGTATTTT.

This clone was observed a single time. The chain has TRBV7-9 and TRBJ2-1, with D perhaps matching TRBD1 (7 bases). The germline V and J ends were trimmed by 4 bases and 8 bases, with 15 bases remaining between them. CDR3 length equals 14 residues. From germline, CDR1 is SEHNR and CDR2 FQNEAQ (reference sequence). The CDR3 loop is CASSSRSRGDEQFF. CDR3 bases: TGTGCCAGCAGCTCAAGAAGCAGGGGGGATGAGCAGTTCTTC.

V is TRBV11-2 and J is TRBJ1-1; a possible D gene is TRBD1 (5 bases). The CDR3 totals 18 residues. Germline CDR1 is SGHAT and CDR2 is FQNNGV. The V and J ends lost 1 base and 0 bases respectively, with 18 bases between them. This chain's CDR3 is CASSLVGTLQQLNTEAFF. The CDR3, as DNA: TGTGCCAGCAGCTTAGTAGGGACCCTACAGCAATTGAACACTGAAGCTTTCTTT.

The chain uses TRBV10-3 and TRBJ2-1; the D gene is possibly TRBD2 (5 bases). Germline loops: CDR1 ENHRY, CDR2 SYGVKD. The CDR3 length is 14 residues. The V end lost 2 bases, the J end lost 6 bases, and 11 bases lay between the germline ends. CDR3 protein: CAISERGLINEQFF. CDR3 bases: TGTGCCATCAGTGAGCGGGGATTAATCAATGAGCAGTTCTTC.

Note on this clone: The same CDR3 arises from other DNA sequences in this sample as well. This chain links TRBV7-9 with TRBJ1-5; possibly TRBD1 for D (5 bases). Per germline, CDR1 SEHNR and CDR2 FQNEAQ (reference sequence). V was shortened by 1 base and J by 8 bases, with 6 bases between the two germline ends. The CDR3 spans 12 residues. The CDR3 protein is CASSLGGKPQHF. As DNA, the CDR3 is TGTGCCAGCAGCTTAGGGGGGAAGCCCCAGCATTTT.

The DNA of the CDR3 is TGCGCCAGCAGCCAAGATCGGAAAGGGGACTACGAGCAGTACTTC. Translation: CASSQDRKGDYEQYF. This chain links TRBV4-1 with TRBJ2-7, with D perhaps TRBD1 (5 bases). Germline values: CDR1 MGHRA, CDR2 YSYEKL. The CDR3 is 15 residues long. Trimming cost V 0 bases and J 3 bases, with 12 bases left between them.

This clone was detected once. The chain is built from TRBV25-1 and TRBJ2-3; D may be TRBD2 (6 bases). The CDR3 has 17 amino acids. Trimming left V 1 base short and J 2 bases short, with 16 bases between. Germline V gene data show CDR1 as MGHDK and CDR2 as SYGVNS. The CDR3 here is CASSEFGWGDDTDTQYF. The CDR3 nucleotides read TGTGCCAGCAGTGAATTTGGGTGGGGGGATGACACAGATACGCAGTATTTT. The variable domain in full, completed from reference TRBV25-1 and TRBJ2-3, reads EADIYQTPRYLVIGTGKKITLECSQTMGHDKMYWYQQDPGMELHLIHYSYGVNSTEKGDLSSESTVSRIRTEHFPLTLESARPSHTSQYLCASSEFGWGDDTDTQYFGPGTRLTVL.

This chain links TRBV29-1 with TRBJ1-5; D may be TRBD1 (5 bases). Trimming stripped 4 bases from V and 2 bases from J, with 27 bases between. This CDR3 is built from 19 residues. Germline-derived CDR1 and CDR2 are SQVTM and ANQGSEA. This chain's CDR3 is CSVGGSLQGQLGGNQPQHF. For the CDR3, the DNA is TGCAGCGTTGGAGGATCACTGCAGGGCCAATTAGGGGGCAATCAGCCCCAGCATTTT.

The chain carries TRBV5-6 and TRBJ1-2, with 8 positions matching TRBD1. CDR3 length: 17 amino acids. Looked up from germline, CDR1 is SGHDT and CDR2 is YYEEEE. The V gene end was trimmed by 4 bases and the J gene end by 4 bases; junction bases not matched to a gene: 15. This CDR3 is CASSPGQDNLGRYGYTF. CDR3 DNA sequence: TGTGCCAGCAGCCCGGGACAGGACAATCTCGGACGCTATGGCTACACCTTC.

This clone was detected only once. The gene calls are TRBV6-5 and TRBJ1-2; 7 bases match TRBD1. The CDR3 spans 15 residues. Germline CDR1 reads MNHEY; CDR2 reads SVGAGI. The J segment lost 2 bases and the V segment lost 6 bases, leaving 9 bases of the junction unmatched. CDR3 residues: CASSPDRESNYGYTF. The CDR3 region has the DNA TGTGCCAGCAGCCCTGACAGGGAATCGAACTATGGCTACACCTTC.

The rearrangement uses TRBV5-1 and TRBJ2-3; 7 bases map to TRBD2. Germline V gene lookup returns CDR1 SGHRS and CDR2 YFSETQ. V trimming: 4 bases; J trimming: 2 bases; junction bases outside the gene matches: 7. This CDR3 has 15 amino acids. In nucleotides, the CDR3 is TGCGCCAGCAGCGTAACTAGCGCATTCACAGATACGCAGTATTTT. This gives the protein CASSVTSAFTDTQYF. The entire variable domain, with the rest obtained from reference TRBV5-1 and TRBJ2-3, is as follows: KAGVTQTPRYLIKTRGQQVTLSCSPISGHRSVSWYQQTPGQGLQFLFEYFSETQRNKGNFPGRFSGRQFSNSRSEMNVSTLELGDSALYLCASSVTSAFTDTQYFGPGTRLTVL.

The gene calls are TRBV5-1 and TRBJ2-7; a weak D match, TRBD1 (5 bases). The ends were cut back, 1 base at V and 0 bases at J, with 11 bases in the middle. Per the germline V gene, CDR1 is SGHRS and CDR2 is YFSETQ. This CDR3 contains 15 residues. As DNA, the CDR3 is TGCGCCAGCAGCTTGCGAGTAGGGGCCTCCTACGAGCAGTACTTC. Translation gives CASSLRVGASYEQYF.

This chain uses TRBV5-4 with TRBJ2-6; D uncertain. The CDR3 spans 15 residues. Germline V CDR1 and CDR2: SGHNT, YYREEE (reference sequence). Trimming pared 0 bases from V and 2 bases from J, leaving 6 bases between. This CDR3 is CASSLGVAGANVLTF. The DNA of the CDR3 is TGTGCCAGCAGCTTGGGAGTGGCTGGGGCCAACGTCCTGACTTTC.

V gene TRBV2 combines with J gene TRBJ2-3; D gene ambiguous. This CDR3 spans 13 amino acids. Trimming cost V 5 bases and J 0 bases, with 6 bases left between them. CDR1 and CDR2 from the germline V gene are SNHLY and FYNNEI. Here the CDR3 reads CASSYASTDTQYF. The CDR3 DNA reads as TGTGCCAGCAGTTACGCTAGCACAGATACGCAGTATTTT.

The V and J genes are TRBV7-2 and TRBJ2-3; D is undetermined. V was clipped by 2 bases and J by 0 bases, with 9 bases between them. The CDR3 spans 15 residues. Germline values: CDR1 SGHTA, CDR2 FQGNSA. CDR3: CASSLFGGSTDTQYF. In DNA, the CDR3 is TGTGCCAGCAGCTTATTCGGCGGCAGCACAGATACGCAGTATTTT.

The V call is TRBV6-5, the J call TRBJ2-3; no definite D call. The CDR3 runs 15 residues. V was shortened by 0 bases and J by 9 bases, with 16 bases between the two germline ends. Germline V gene sequence: CDR1 MNHEY, CDR2 SVGAGI. The CDR3 region is CASSYSRGVAVTQYF. The CDR3 DNA follows: TGTGCCAGCAGTTACTCTCGAGGCGTGGCGGTGACGCAGTATTTT.

V and J are TRBV9 and TRBJ1-1; 7 nucleotides align to TRBD1. The CDR3 has 18 residues. Germline loops: CDR1 SGDLS, CDR2 YYNGEE. J gave up 0 bases and V 0 bases, and 11 bases lay outside the gene matches. Here the CDR3 reads CASSVEGSPQGMNTEAFF. In DNA form, the CDR3 reads TGTGCCAGCAGCGTAGAGGGAAGTCCACAGGGGATGAACACTGAAGCTTTCTTT.

The rearrangement joins TRBV7-2 to TRBJ2-5; 11 positions match TRBD2. V was pared by 3 bases and J by 7 bases, with 10 bases of the junction left unmatched. The CDR3 has 16 residues. The germline gives CDR1 SGHTA, CDR2 FQGNSA. The CDR3 DNA reads TGTGCCAGCAGCTTGAATAGCGGGAGGGCCTCGGCGACCCAGTACTTC. Translating gives CASSLNSGRASATQYF.

The V and J genes are TRBV23-1 and TRBJ1-1, with D possibly TRBD1 on 5 matching bases. TRBV23-1 qualifies as an ORF whose function is uncertain. The CDR3 extends over 12 amino acids. V lost 2 bases to trimming and J lost 9 bases, with 10 bases between them. CDR3 nucleotide sequence: TGCGCCAGCAGTCAAAGGGGAGTAAAAGCTTTCTTT. Translation: CASSQRGVKAFF.

The V and J genes are TRBV9 and TRBJ2-1; no clear D gene. V lost 3 bases to trimming and J lost 0 bases, with 19 bases between them. There are 18 residues in the CDR3. Per germline, CDR1 SGDLS and CDR2 YYNGEE. Here the CDR3 reads CASSGPNKLASSYNEQFF. The CDR3 DNA reads as TGTGCCAGCAGCGGCCCCAATAAATTGGCGAGCTCCTACAATGAGCAGTTCTTC.

This chain joins TRBV6-6 and TRBJ2-1, with TRBD2 matching over 9 bases. Germline trimming cut 1 base from V and 8 bases from J; bases unmatched to any gene: 9. Germline CDR1 and CDR2: MNHNY and SVGAGI (reference sequence). The CDR3 is 16 amino acids. CDR3 nucleotides: TGTGCCAGCAGTTACTTCGGGCGGGAGGGCCAAGATGAGCAGTTCTTC. Its protein is CASSYFGREGQDEQFF.

The V call is TRBV21-1, the J call TRBJ1-6. TRBV21-1 is shown as a pseudogene. This CDR3 contains 17 residues. This chain's CDR3 is CASSKAHRGAANSPLHF. The CDR3 nucleotides read TGTGCCAGCAGCAAAGCGCATCGGGGGGCCGCCAATTCACCCCTCCACTTT.